The 8 T cell receptor beta chains listed next were all sequenced from one sample in a study of PD-1 blockade in classical Hodgkin lymphoma. Generated by immunoSEQ multiplex PCR, the TCRdb table keeps only in-frame clones and is missing some. The sample holds about 27,000 clones, approximately 80% seen once. Every one of the patients relapsed after autologous stem cell transplantation (brentuximab vedotin exposure was variable). Here the sequenced sample was peripheral blood mononuclear cells (PBMCs), taken before the second cycle of nivolumab. These receptors were taken from a human donor with classical Hodgkin lymphoma.

The gene calls are TRBV11-2 and TRBJ1-1; no clear D gene. Germline CDR1 SGHAT, CDR2 FQNNGV. CDR3 length equals 12 residues. The V and J ends lost 2 bases and 7 bases respectively, with 8 bases between them. CDR3 DNA: TGTGCCAGCAGCTTAACCCTGCGTGAAGCTTTCTTT. Its translation is CASSLTLREAFF.

The chain employs TRBV6-5 and TRBJ1-2; D might be TRBD1 (5 bases). The CDR3 totals 16 residues. CDR1 is MNHEY, CDR2 SVGAGI, per germline. Trimming cost V 0 bases and J 3 bases, with 14 bases left between them. As DNA, the CDR3 is TGTGCCAGCAGTTACTCTGGGGGTCCAGGCGACTATGGCTACACCTTC. Translated, it gives CASSYSGGPGDYGYTF.

V gene TRBV7-9 combines with J gene TRBJ1-4; the D is unclear. The germline CDR1 and CDR2 sequences are SEHNR and FQNEAQ (reference sequence). This CDR3 is built from 13 residues. V was cut by 5 bases and J by 2 bases, with 6 bases left in between. The CDR3 sequence: CASSPDTNEKLFF. The DNA of the CDR3 is TGTGCCAGCAGCCCAGATACTAATGAAAAACTGTTTTTT.

The genes are TRBV6-1 and TRBJ2-7; D is unresolved. The CDR3 loop spans 11 amino acids. Germline-derived CDR1 and CDR2 are MNHNS and SASEGT. Trimming took off 5 bases at V and 3 bases at J, with 5 bases between the two ends. The CDR3 is CASSSNYEQYF. The CDR3 region has the DNA TGTGCCAGCAGTTCTAACTACGAGCAGTACTTC.

The chain joins TRBV5-1 to TRBJ1-5; TRBD1 might be the D (6 bases). The CDR3 is 15 amino acids. Trimming cost V 1 base and J 3 bases, with 11 bases left between them. In germline, CDR1 is SGHRS, CDR2 YFSETQ. The chain's CDR3 is CASSLSGASNQPQHF. DNA of the CDR3: TGCGCCAGCAGCTTGTCAGGGGCATCCAATCAGCCCCAGCATTTT.

CDR3 residues: CASSQALGRHTEAFF. Written as DNA, the CDR3 is TGCGCCAGCAGCCAAGCCCTAGGCCGGCACACTGAAGCTTTCTTT. The V and J genes are TRBV4-3 and TRBJ1-1; D unclear. V was trimmed by 1 base and J by 3 bases, leaving 12 bases between them. The CDR3 loop spans 15 amino acids. The V gene's germline CDR1 is LGHNA and CDR2 YSLEER.

The chain uses TRBV7-2 and TRBJ2-7; 7 bases map to TRBD2. Losses at the gene ends were 4 bases for V and 0 bases for J; bases not matched to a gene: 6. The CDR3 consists of 15 residues. In germline, CDR1 is SGHTA, CDR2 FQGNSA. This chain's CDR3 is CASSSSGGYSYEQYF. The CDR3 nucleotides read TGTGCCAGCAGCTCTTCGGGGGGTTACTCCTACGAGCAGTACTTC.

The rearrangement links TRBV28 to TRBJ1-2; TRBD1 matches at 7 bases. V lost 6 bases to trimming and J lost 8 bases; unmatched junction nucleotides: 15. Germline V gene sequence: CDR1 MDHEN, CDR2 SYDVKM. This CDR3 is built from 15 residues. The chain's CDR3 is CASRSQPQGGLGYTF. Here the CDR3 DNA reads TGTGCCAGCAGGTCACAACCCCAGGGGGGTCTGGGCTACACCTTC.